This T cell receptor (beta chain) was recorded in a study of T cells in Graves' hyperthyroidism and ophthalmopathy. Patients counted as stable if ophthalmopathy did not develop within 18 months. Not enrolled were patients with uncontrolled infection, other autoimmune disease, pregnancy or lactation. PBMCs were derived from more than 8 ml fresh peripheral blood. Amplification of TCR beta CDR3 regions used RNA as the template. TCR CDR3 regions were first amplified by RT-PCR with HTBI primers. Each CDR3 protein is one row after TCRdb ran MiXCR on the multiplex PCR reads. The table includes around 700,000 distinct CDR3 sequences, 35% detected once. The V end lost 5 bases, the J end lost 1 base, and 8 bases lay between the germline ends. The CDR3 contains 13 residues. Germline CDR1 ENHRY, CDR2 SYGVKD.

The chain uses TRBV10-3 and TRBJ1-1, with a possible D match to TRBD1 (5 bases). Source material: blood. This TCR derives from a woman aged 40 to 55 with Graves' hyperthyroidism. For the CDR3, the DNA is TGTGCCATCAGTTCGACAGCGAACACTGAAGCTTTCTTT. Its translation: CAISSTANTEAFF.